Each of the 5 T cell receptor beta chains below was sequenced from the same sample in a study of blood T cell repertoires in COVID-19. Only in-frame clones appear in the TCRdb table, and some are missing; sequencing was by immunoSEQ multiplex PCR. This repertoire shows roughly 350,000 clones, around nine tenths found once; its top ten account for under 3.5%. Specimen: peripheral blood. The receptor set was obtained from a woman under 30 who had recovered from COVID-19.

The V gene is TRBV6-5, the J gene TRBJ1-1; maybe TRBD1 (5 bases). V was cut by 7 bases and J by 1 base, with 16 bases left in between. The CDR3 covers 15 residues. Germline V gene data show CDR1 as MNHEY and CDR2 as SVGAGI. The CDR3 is CASTGRDSGNTEAFF. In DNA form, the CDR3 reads TGTGCCAGCACCGGGCGGGACTCAGGGAACACTGAAGCTTTCTTT.

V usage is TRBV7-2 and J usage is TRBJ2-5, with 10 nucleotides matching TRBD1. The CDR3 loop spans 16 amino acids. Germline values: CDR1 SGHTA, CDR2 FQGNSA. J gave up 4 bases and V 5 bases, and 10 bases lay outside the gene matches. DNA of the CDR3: TGTGCCAGCAGCCCGACAGACAGGGGGCGACCAGAGACCCAGTACTTC. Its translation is CASSPTDRGRPETQYF.

The CDR3 DNA sequence: TGTGCCAGCACCACGCCCCGGGAGGGTGAGCAGTTCTTC. Protein: CASTTPREGEQFF. This rearrangement joins TRBV18 to TRBJ2-1, with TRBD2 matching over 8 bases. Germline V gene data show CDR1 as KGHSH and CDR2 as LQKENI. The length of the CDR3 is 13 residues. Unmatched junction bases numbered 9, after V lost 8 bases and J lost 9 bases.

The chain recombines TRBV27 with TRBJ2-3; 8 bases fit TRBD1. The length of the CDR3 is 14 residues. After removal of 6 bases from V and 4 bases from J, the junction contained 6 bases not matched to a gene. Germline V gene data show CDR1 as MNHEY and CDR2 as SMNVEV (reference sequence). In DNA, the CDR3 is TGTGCCAGCAGCCGAAGACAGGGGTCAGATACGCAGTATTTT. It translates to CASSRRQGSDTQYF.

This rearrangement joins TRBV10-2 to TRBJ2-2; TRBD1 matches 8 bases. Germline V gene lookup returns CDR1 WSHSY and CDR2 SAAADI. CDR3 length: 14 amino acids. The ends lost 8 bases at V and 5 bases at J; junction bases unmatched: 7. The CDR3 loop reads CASGSGGGTGELFF. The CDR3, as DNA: TGCGCCAGCGGGTCAGGGGGCGGGACCGGGGAGCTGTTTTTT.